These 20 T cell receptor beta chains were all obtained from the same sample, sequenced in a study of T cells after posttransplantation cyclophosphamide (dated by TCRdb to the mid-2010s). The library came from the immunoSEQ multiplex PCR assay. Entries here come from immuneACCESS through TCRdb and include only in-frame sequences with V and J called. Some clones fail to appear in such tables; in the studies checked, an unresolved V gene covers under half of the shortfall, and the cause of the remainder is unknown. A total of about 21,000 clones appear in this sample, more than 80% of them only once. Of the sample, roughly 2% is held by the ten largest clones. The control group consisted of over 10 patients who received myeloablative marrow transplants with methotrexate plus a calcineurin inhibitor and who were sampled 1 year after transplant. The source was PBMCs, collected around 390 days after allogeneic stem cell transplant with calcineurin inhibitor and methotrexate. The receptors come from a female patient aged 25-39 years who received an allogeneic stem cell transplant from an unrelated donor, was CMV-positive, and had acute and chronic GVHD. Some T cells may be donor cells from the graft after a transplant.

Here the CDR3 DNA reads TGTGCCAGCAGCGCCACAGGGAGTTCCAATGAGCAGTTCTTC. This gives the protein CASSATGSSNEQFF. The chain couples TRBV9 to TRBJ2-1; D is perhaps TRBD1 (6 bases). V lost 3 bases and J lost 6, with 13 bases in between. Germline V lookup: CDR1 SGDLS, CDR2 YYNGEE. The CDR3 runs to 14 residues.

The CDR3 loop is CASSLSDGLAIYNEQFF. CDR3 sequence (DNA): TGTGCCAGCAGCTTATCGGACGGGCTAGCGATCTACAATGAGCAGTTCTTC. V gene TRBV7-8 combines with J gene TRBJ2-1; possibly TRBD2 for D (6 bases). Trimming took 2 bases from V and 3 from J, leaving 17 bases between them. CDR1 is SGHVS and CDR2 is FQNEAQ in the germline V gene. The CDR3 has 17 residues.

V is TRBV7-4 and J is TRBJ2-7; 10 nucleotides agree with TRBD1. Germline V gives CDR1 SGHVT, CDR2 SQSDAQ. V lost 5 bases to trimming and J lost 4 bases; unmatched junction nucleotides: 5. This CDR3 is 14 amino acids long. Here the CDR3 reads CASSPAGQGYEQYV. The CDR3, as DNA: TGTGCCAGCAGCCCCGCGGGACAGGGGTACGAGCAGTACGTC.

V and J are TRBV4-1 and TRBJ2-5; 11 nucleotides align to TRBD2. CDR3 size: 15 residues. Germline V gene lookup returns CDR1 MGHRA and CDR2 YSYEKL. V was clipped by 1 base and J by 4 bases; unmatched bases: 2. The CDR3 is CASSQGLAGGETQYF. The CDR3 region has the DNA TGCGCCAGCAGCCAAGGGCTAGCGGGAGGAGAGACCCAGTACTTC.

J is TRBJ1-3 and V is TRBV19; D uncertain. The CDR3 totals 15 residues. Germline loops: CDR1 LNHDA, CDR2 SQIVND (reference sequence). The ends were cut back, 3 bases at V and 4 bases at J, with 13 bases in the middle. Written as DNA, the CDR3 is TGTGCCAGTAGTATCGCGGGTGGAAACGGAAACACCATATATTTT. Translation: CASSIAGGNGNTIYF.

The chain links TRBV15 to TRBJ2-2; the match to TRBD2 covers 9 bases. The CDR3 runs 17 residues. The germline CDR1 and CDR2 sequences are LNHNV and YYDKDF (reference sequence). The trim removed 1 base at V and 6 bases at J, leaving 9 bases unmatched. The CDR3 DNA is TGTGCCACCAGCAGAGGGGCGGGCGGGAGGGCCCCCGGGGAGCTGTTTTTT. This sequence encodes CATSRGAGGRAPGELFF. Filled out from reference TRBV15 and TRBJ2-2, the complete variable domain reads DAMVIQNPRYQVTQFGKPVTLSCSQTLNHNVMYWYQQKSSQAPKLLFHYYDKDFNNEADTPDNFQSRRPNTSFCFLDIRSPGLGDTAMYLCATSRGAGGRAPGELFFGEGSRLTVL.

The V and J genes are TRBV15 and TRBJ2-5, with 7 bases identical to TRBD1. V dropped 5 bases and J dropped 5; count of bases not matched to a gene: 8. This CDR3 spans 14 amino acids. Germline V gives CDR1 LNHNV, CDR2 YYDKDF (reference sequence). The CDR3 sequence: CATSSDTGDETQYF. The CDR3 bases are TGTGCCACCAGCTCCGATACAGGGGATGAGACCCAGTACTTC.

The chain couples TRBV7-9 to TRBJ1-1; 9 positions match TRBD1. This CDR3 comprises 15 residues. Germline assignment: CDR1 SEHNR and CDR2 FQNEAQ (reference sequence). J gave up 1 base and V 1 base, and 1 base lay outside the gene matches. This CDR3 reads CASSLGQGENTEAFF. The CDR3 nucleotides are TGTGCCAGCAGCTTAGGACAGGGGGAGAACACTGAAGCTTTCTTT.

The chain links TRBV4-3 to TRBJ1-5; the match to TRBD1 covers 7 bases. CDR3 length: 15 residues. J lost 4 bases, V lost 0 bases, and 3 bases had no gene match. CDR1 and CDR2 from the germline V gene are LGHNA and YSLEER. The CDR3: CASSQEQGINQPQHF. The CDR3 DNA sequence: TGCGCCAGCAGCCAAGAACAGGGGATTAATCAGCCCCAGCATTTT.

This sequence joins TRBV27 and TRBJ2-1, with a possible D match to TRBD1 (6 bases). Trimming cost V 3 bases and J 5 bases, with 17 bases left between them. This CDR3 has 16 residues. Germline V gene data show CDR1 as MNHEY and CDR2 as SMNVEV (reference sequence). The CDR3 DNA sequence: TGTGCCAGCAGTTTTTCCACAGGGCCCGCCCACAATGAGCAGTTCTTC. Its translation: CASSFSTGPAHNEQFF.

CDR3 loop: CSVRGRNTGELFF. The CDR3, as DNA: TGCAGCGTTCGAGGCAGGAACACCGGGGAGCTGTTTTTT. The chain carries TRBV29-1 and TRBJ2-2; unclear D gene. Deletions cut 5 bases from V and 1 base from J, with 8 bases between. CDR1 SQVTM and CDR2 ANQGSEA come from the germline V gene. The CDR3 covers 13 residues.

V is TRBV11-2 and J is TRBJ2-7; no clear D. Germline CDR1 is SGHAT and CDR2 is FQNNGV. Trimming cost V 1 base and J 3 bases, with 10 bases left between them. The CDR3 is made up of 14 amino acids. Written as DNA, the CDR3 is TGTGCCAGCAGCTTAGTCCACAGCTTCTACGAGCAGTACTTC. As protein: CASSLVHSFYEQYF.

The chain is built from TRBV7-2 and TRBJ1-1; D remains ambiguous. The CDR3 extends over 14 amino acids. In germline, CDR1 is SGHTA, CDR2 FQGNSA. V was shortened by 1 base and J by 3 bases, with 9 bases between the two germline ends. The DNA of the CDR3 is TGTGCCAGCAGCTTAGGGCTCTTGGACACTGAAGCTTTCTTT. As protein: CASSLGLLDTEAFF.

The V gene is TRBV6-5, the J gene TRBJ1-6, with 9 bases that match TRBD1. Germline-derived CDR1 and CDR2 are MNHEY and SVGAGI. The length of the CDR3 is 15 residues. With 5 bases clipped from V and 10 bases from J, the junction kept 9 bases outside the gene matches. The CDR3 DNA is TGTGCCAGCAGTCAGATGCGGGACAGGGAGTCACCCCTCCACTTT. It encodes CASSQMRDRESPLHF.

V gene TRBV25-1 combines with J gene TRBJ2-1; 7 nucleotides align to TRBD2. The CDR3 covers 12 residues. Trimming at V came to 4 bases and at J to 6 bases, leaving 0 bases not matched to a gene. Germline CDR1 is MGHDK and CDR2 is SYGVNS. The CDR3 is CASSAGGNEQFF. In DNA form, the CDR3 reads TGTGCCAGCAGTGCGGGGGGCAATGAGCAGTTCTTC. The variable domain in full, with the rest retrieved from reference TRBV25-1 and TRBJ2-1, is EADIYQTPRYLVIGTGKKITLECSQTMGHDKMYWYQQDPGMELHLIHYSYGVNSTEKGDLSSESTVSRIRTEHFPLTLESARPSHTSQYLCASSAGGNEQFFGPGTRLTVL.

The chain joins TRBV5-1 to TRBJ2-7, with D possibly matching TRBD2 (6 bases). The CDR3 length is 13 residues. The V end lost 3 bases, the J end lost 7 bases, and 14 bases lay between the germline ends. CDR1 and CDR2 from the germline V gene are SGHRS and YFSETQ. The chain's CDR3 is CASSYPGGWEQYF. In DNA form, the CDR3 reads TGCGCCAGCAGCTACCCCGGGGGATGGGAGCAGTACTTC.

The V and J genes are TRBV19 and TRBJ2-1; 8 nucleotides agree with TRBD1. The V gene end was trimmed by 3 bases and the J gene end by 1 base; junction bases not matched to a gene: 2. Per the germline V gene, CDR1 is LNHDA and CDR2 is SQIVND (reference sequence). The CDR3 contains 15 residues. DNA for the CDR3: TGTGCCAGTAGTATTCAGGGGGCGTCCTACAATGAGCAGTTCTTC. Translation: CASSIQGASYNEQFF.

The genes are TRBV6-4 and TRBJ1-2; D may be TRBD1 (5 bases). Germline values: CDR1 MRHNA, CDR2 SNTAGT. The CDR3 totals 15 residues. Deletions cut 0 bases from V and 2 bases from J, with 10 bases between. CDR3 coding DNA: TGTGCCAGCAGTGACTCTGAACAGGCCAACTATGGCTACACCTTC. Amino acid sequence: CASSDSEQANYGYTF.

The rearrangement joins TRBV6-6 to TRBJ1-1; D is perhaps TRBD1 (5 bases). Germline CDR1 is MNHNY and CDR2 is SVGAGI (reference sequence). V dropped 2 bases and J dropped 4 bases, with 11 bases sitting between them. This CDR3 has 14 residues. CDR3 nucleotide sequence: TGTGCCAGCAGTTACGGACACCCGAGCACTGAAGCTTTCTTT. Protein sequence: CASSYGHPSTEAFF.

The V call is TRBV29-1, the J call TRBJ2-1; TRBD2 matches at 13 bases. The CDR3 length is 15 residues. Trimming took 3 bases from V and 9 from J; bases not matched to a gene: 8. Looked up from germline, CDR1 is SQVTM and CDR2 is ANQGSEA. The CDR3 loop reads CSVDPGLAGNGEQFF. In DNA form, the CDR3 reads TGCAGCGTTGACCCGGGACTAGCGGGAAACGGTGAGCAGTTCTTC.